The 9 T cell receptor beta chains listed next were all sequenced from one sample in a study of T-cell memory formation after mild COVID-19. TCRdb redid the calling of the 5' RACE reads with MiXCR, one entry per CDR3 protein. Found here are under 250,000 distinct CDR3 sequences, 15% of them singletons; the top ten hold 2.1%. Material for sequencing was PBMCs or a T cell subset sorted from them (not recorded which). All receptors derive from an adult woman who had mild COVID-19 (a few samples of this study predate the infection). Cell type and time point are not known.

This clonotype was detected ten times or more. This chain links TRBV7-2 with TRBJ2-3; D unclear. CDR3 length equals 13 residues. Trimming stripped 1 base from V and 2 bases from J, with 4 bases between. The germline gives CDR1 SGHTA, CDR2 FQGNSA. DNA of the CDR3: TGTGCCAGCAGCTTAGGTCCCACAGATACGCAGTATTTT. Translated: CASSLGPTDTQYF.

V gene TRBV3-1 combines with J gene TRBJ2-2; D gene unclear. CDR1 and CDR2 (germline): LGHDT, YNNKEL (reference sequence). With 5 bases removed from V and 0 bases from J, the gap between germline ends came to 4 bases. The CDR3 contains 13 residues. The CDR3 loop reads CASSSTNTGELFF. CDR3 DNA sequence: TGTGCCAGCAGCAGCACGAACACCGGGGAGCTGTTTTTT.

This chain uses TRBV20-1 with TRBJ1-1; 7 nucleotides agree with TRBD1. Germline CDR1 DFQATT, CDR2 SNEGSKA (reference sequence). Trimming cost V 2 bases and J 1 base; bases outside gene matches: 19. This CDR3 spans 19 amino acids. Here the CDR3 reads CSARIPDRAVGPQNTEAFF. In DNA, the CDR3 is TGCAGTGCTAGAATCCCCGACAGGGCTGTAGGGCCGCAGAACACTGAAGCTTTCTTT.

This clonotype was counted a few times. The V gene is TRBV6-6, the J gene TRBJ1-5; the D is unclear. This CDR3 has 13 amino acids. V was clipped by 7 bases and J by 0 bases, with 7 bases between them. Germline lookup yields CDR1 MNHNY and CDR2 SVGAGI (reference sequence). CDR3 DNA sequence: TGTGCCAGCAACAAGAATAGCAATCAGCCCCAGCATTTT. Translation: CASNKNSNQPQHF.

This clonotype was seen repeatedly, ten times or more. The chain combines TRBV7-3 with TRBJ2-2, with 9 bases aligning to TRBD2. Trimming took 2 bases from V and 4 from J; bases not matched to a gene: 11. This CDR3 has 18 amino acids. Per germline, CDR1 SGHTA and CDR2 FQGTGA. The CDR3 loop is CASSLAPSGGMGTGELFF. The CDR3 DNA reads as TGTGCCAGCAGCTTAGCCCCCAGCGGGGGGATGGGCACCGGGGAGCTGTTTTTT.

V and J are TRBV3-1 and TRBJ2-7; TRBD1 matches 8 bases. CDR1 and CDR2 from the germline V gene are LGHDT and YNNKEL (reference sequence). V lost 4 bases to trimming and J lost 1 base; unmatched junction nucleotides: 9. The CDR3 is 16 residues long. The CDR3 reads CASSLTGTGKSYEQYF. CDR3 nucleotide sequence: TGTGCCAGCAGCCTAACCGGGACAGGAAAATCCTACGAGCAGTACTTC.

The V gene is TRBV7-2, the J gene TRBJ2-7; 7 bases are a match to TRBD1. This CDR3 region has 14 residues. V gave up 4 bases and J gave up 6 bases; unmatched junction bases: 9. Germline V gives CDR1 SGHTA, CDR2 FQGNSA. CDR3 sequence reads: CASSWSGQLGEQYF. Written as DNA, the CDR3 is TGTGCCAGCAGCTGGTCGGGACAGTTAGGCGAGCAGTACTTC.

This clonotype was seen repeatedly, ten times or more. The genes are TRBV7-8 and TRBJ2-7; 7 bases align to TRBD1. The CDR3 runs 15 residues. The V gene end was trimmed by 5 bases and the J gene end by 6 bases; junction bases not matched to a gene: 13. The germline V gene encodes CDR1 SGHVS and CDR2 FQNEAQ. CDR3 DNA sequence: TGTGCCAGCAGCCCTAGACAGGGTCTTGTCGCCGAGCAGTACTTC. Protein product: CASSPRQGLVAEQYF.

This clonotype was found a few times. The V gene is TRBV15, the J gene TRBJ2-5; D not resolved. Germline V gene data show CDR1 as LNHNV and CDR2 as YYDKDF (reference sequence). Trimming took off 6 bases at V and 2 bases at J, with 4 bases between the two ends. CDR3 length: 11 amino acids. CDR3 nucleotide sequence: TGTGCCACCAGTAAACAAGAGACCCAGTACTTC. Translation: CATSKQETQYF.